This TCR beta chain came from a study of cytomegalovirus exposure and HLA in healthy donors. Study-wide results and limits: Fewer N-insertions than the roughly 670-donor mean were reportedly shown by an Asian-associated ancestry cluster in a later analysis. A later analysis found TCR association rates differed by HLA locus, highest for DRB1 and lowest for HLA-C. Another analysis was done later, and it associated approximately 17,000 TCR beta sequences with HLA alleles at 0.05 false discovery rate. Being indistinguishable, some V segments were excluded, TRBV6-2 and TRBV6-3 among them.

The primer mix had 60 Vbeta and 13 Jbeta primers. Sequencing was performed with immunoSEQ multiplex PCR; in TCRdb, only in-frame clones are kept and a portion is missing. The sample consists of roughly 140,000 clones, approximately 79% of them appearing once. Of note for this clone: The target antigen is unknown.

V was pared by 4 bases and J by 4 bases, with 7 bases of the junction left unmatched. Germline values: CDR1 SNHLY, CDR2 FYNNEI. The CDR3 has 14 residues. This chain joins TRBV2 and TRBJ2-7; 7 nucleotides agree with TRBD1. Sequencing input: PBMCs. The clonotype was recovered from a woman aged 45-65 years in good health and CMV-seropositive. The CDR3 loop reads CASSAGGTKYEQYF. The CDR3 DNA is TGTGCCAGCAGTGCAGGGGGAACTAAGTACGAGCAGTACTTC.